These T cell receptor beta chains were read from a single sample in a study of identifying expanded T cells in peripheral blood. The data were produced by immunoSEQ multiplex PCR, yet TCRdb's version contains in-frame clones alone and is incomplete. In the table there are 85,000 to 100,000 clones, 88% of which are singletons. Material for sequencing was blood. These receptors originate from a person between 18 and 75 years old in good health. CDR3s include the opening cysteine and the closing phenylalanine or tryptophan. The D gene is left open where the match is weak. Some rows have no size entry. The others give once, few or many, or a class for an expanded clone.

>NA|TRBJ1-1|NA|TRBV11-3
CASSLTGAEAFF
TGTGCCAGCAGCCTGACGGGGGCTGAAGCTTTCTTT
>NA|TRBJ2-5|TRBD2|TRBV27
CASTGGKGETQYF
TGTGCCAGCACGGGGGGAAAAGGAGAGACCCAGTACTTC
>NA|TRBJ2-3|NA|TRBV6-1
CASSEGGAAADTQYF
TGTGCCAGCAGTGAGGGGGGGGCTGCCGCAGATACGCAGTATTTT
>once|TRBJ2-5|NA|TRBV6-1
CASSEEGGWETQYF
TGTGCCAGCAGTGAAGAGGGCGGATGGGAGACCCAGTACTTC
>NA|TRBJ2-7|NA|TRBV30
CAWSVREPYEQYF
TGTGCCTGGAGTGTGAGGGAACCCTACGAGCAGTACTTC
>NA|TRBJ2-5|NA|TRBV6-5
CASSGLELNQETQYF
TGTGCCAGCAGTGGGTTGGAACTCAACCAAGAGACCCAGTACTTC
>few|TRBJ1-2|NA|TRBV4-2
CASSQDYEEGTFYGYTF
TGTGCCAGCAGCCAAGATTATGAGGAGGGGACCTTCTATGGCTACACCTTC
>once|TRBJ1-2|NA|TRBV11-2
CASRVGAGPYGYTF
TGTGCCAGCAGGGTGGGGGCAGGGCCTTATGGCTACACCTTC
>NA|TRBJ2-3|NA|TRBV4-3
CASSQTRTTDTQYF
TGCGCCAGCAGCCAGACTAGGACCACAGATACGCAGTATTTT
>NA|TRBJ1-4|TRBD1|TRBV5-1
CASRPTGGTNEKLFF
TGCGCCAGCAGACCTACAGGGGGGACTAATGAAAAACTGTTTTTT
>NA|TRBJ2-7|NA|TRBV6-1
CASSEDGGTGQYF
TGTGCCAGCAGTGAAGATGGAGGTACGGGGCAGTACTTC
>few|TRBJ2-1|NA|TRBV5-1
CASSFWGGQDEQFF
TGCGCCAGCAGCTTTTGGGGGGGCCAGGATGAGCAGTTCTTC
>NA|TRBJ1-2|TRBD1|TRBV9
CASSEVEDRARYGYTF
TGTGCCAGCAGCGAAGTAGAGGACAGGGCCCGCTATGGCTACACCTTC
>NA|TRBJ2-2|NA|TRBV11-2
CASSLSVPGNTGELFF
TGTGCCAGCAGCCTGAGTGTACCGGGGAACACCGGGGAGCTGTTTTTT
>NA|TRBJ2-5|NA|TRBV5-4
CASSAARGDQETQYF
TGTGCCAGCAGCGCGGCCAGGGGGGACCAAGAGACCCAGTACTTC
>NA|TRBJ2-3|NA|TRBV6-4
CASSTGGAGTDTQYF
TGTGCCAGCAGTACCGGGGGAGCTGGCACAGATACGCAGTATTTT
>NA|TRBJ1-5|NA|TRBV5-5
CASSLGGDQPQHF
TGTGCCAGCAGCTTGGGTGGTGATCAGCCCCAGCATTTT
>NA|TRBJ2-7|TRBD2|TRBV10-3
CAISESEGTSGSNAYEQYF
TGTGCCATCAGTGAGTCCGAAGGGACTAGCGGGAGTAACGCCTACGAGCAGTACTTC
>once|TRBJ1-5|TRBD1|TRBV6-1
CASRRTGDQPQHF
TGTGCCAGCAGGAGGACAGGGGATCAGCCCCAGCATTTT
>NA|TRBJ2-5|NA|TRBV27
CASSFDRQETQYF
TGTGCCAGCAGTTTTGATCGCCAAGAGACCCAGTACTTC